The clone carrying this T cell receptor beta chain was counted between two and nine times. Its antigen is currently unknown. This sample was included in a study of blood T cells in healthy people across ages. Study details: Roughly one uniquely barcoded beta molecule per two T cells was captured. Study outcomes and limitations: The study found more naive CD4+ cells and higher diversity in long-lived than aged donors.

CDR3 length: 14 residues. Germline-derived CDR1 and CDR2 are SEHNR and FQNEAQ (reference sequence). V dropped 8 bases and J dropped 7 bases, with 21 bases sitting between them. A second PCR of about 7 to 11 cycles used a sample-barcoded 5' primer and a J-beta primer mix. TCRdb re-analysed the 5' RACE reads in MiXCR, keeping a single row per CDR3 protein. The data show about a million distinct CDR3 sequences, approximately 38% seen once. Sequenced sample: blood. V gene TRBV7-9 combines with J gene TRBJ2-7; D is perhaps TRBD2 (6 bases). The receptor was isolated from a man younger than 30 in good health. The CDR3 region has the DNA TGTGCCAGCGCTTTGGGACTCCGCCACAATGAGCAGTACTTC. This sequence encodes CASALGLRHNEQYF. Variable domain in full (rest from reference TRBV7-9 and TRBJ2-7): DTGVSQNPRHKITKRGQNVTFRCDPISEHNRLYWYRQTLGQGPEFLTYFQNEAQLEKSRLLSDRFSAERPKGSFSTLEIQRTEQGDSAMYLCASALGLRHNEQYFGPGTRLTVT.